The 23 T cell receptor beta chains in this list originate from one sample, sequenced in a study of OX40 agonist ivuxolimab in advanced cancers. Repertoires were generated with immunoSEQ multiplex PCR, while TCRdb's copy carries only in-frame clones and drops some. The data hold fewer than 85,000 clones, with approximately 82% observed a single time. This material consisted of CD4+ or CD8+ T cells sorted from blood, taken in a trial of the OX40 agonist ivuxolimab. Receptors originate from an adult with an advanced solid tumor such as melanoma, head and neck, liver or kidney cancer.

The genes are TRBV2 and TRBJ1-2; D is unclear. The CDR3 extends over 13 amino acids. Germline V gives CDR1 SNHLY, CDR2 FYNNEI. Trimming shortened V by 8 bases and J by 8 bases, and 18 bases separated the two germline ends. For the CDR3, the DNA is TGTGCCAGCCGAACCGGGATCCCATCGGGCTACACCTTC. It translates to CASRTGIPSGYTF. The complete variable domain, with remaining parts taken from reference TRBV2 and TRBJ1-2, reads EPEVTQTPSHQVTQMGQEVILRCVPISNHLYFYWYRQILGQKVEFLVSFYNNEISEKSEIFDDQFSVERPDGSNFTLKIRSTKLEDSAMYFCASRTGIPSGYTFGSGTRLTVV.

V gene TRBV18 combines with J gene TRBJ2-1, with a possible D match to TRBD2 (6 bases). CDR3 length: 15 amino acids. CDR1 is KGHSH and CDR2 is LQKENI in the germline V gene. Trimming cost V 2 bases and J 4 bases, with 12 bases left between them. The CDR3 DNA reads TGTGCCAGCTCACCAGCGGGCGGGACTTACAATGAGCAGTTCTTC. It encodes CASSPAGGTYNEQFF.

The chain joins TRBV7-6 to TRBJ2-3; 9 bases fit TRBD2. This CDR3 spans 16 amino acids. Looked up from germline, CDR1 is SGHVS and CDR2 is FNYEAQ. Trimming cost V 0 bases and J 6 bases; bases outside gene matches: 7. The CDR3 coding sequence is TGTGCCAGCAGCTTAGCGGCTAGCGGGGCCGGGGATACGCAGTATTTT. This gives the protein CASSLAASGAGDTQYF. The variable domain in full, completed from reference TRBV7-6 and TRBJ2-3, reads GAGVSQSPRYKVTKRGQDVALRCDPISGHVSLYWYRQALGQGPEFLTYFNYEAQQDKSGLPNDRFSAERPEGSISTLTIQRTEQRDSAMYRCASSLAASGAGDTQYFGPGTRLTVL.

The CDR3 region has the DNA TGTGCCAGCAGCACAGCCCCGGGACTAGGGACCGGGGAGCTGTTTTTT. The encoded protein is CASSTAPGLGTGELFF. This chain links TRBV5-6 with TRBJ2-2, with 8 bases that match TRBD2. CDR3 length equals 16 residues. CDR1 and CDR2 (germline): SGHDT, YYEEEE. Trimming took 4 bases from V and 5 from J; bases not matched to a gene: 10.

The chain has TRBV2 and TRBJ2-5, with D possibly matching TRBD2 (6 bases). The CDR3 has 14 amino acids. Trimming took off 3 bases at V and 1 base at J, with 9 bases between the two ends. Germline loops: CDR1 SNHLY, CDR2 FYNNEI. CDR3 nucleotides: TGTGCCAGCAGTGAGACTAGGACCCAAGAGACCCAGTACTTC. Protein sequence: CASSETRTQETQYF.

This clone was observed a single time. J is TRBJ1-5 and V is TRBV4-1; D remains unclear. V gave up 4 bases and J gave up 2 bases, with 15 bases separating them. This CDR3 contains 16 residues. Germline V gene data show CDR1 as MGHRA and CDR2 as YSYEKL. The chain's CDR3 is CASSPKPGVGNQPQHF. The CDR3 nucleotides are TGCGCCAGCAGCCCAAAGCCGGGAGTGGGCAATCAGCCCCAGCATTTT.

The genes are TRBV11-1 and TRBJ2-4; 11 nucleotides align to TRBD1. This CDR3 contains 14 residues. The germline gives CDR1 SGHAT, CDR2 FQDESV (reference sequence). The trim removed 5 bases at V and 8 bases at J, leaving 5 bases unmatched. The CDR3 here is CASSQDRGPDIQYF. CDR3 nucleotide sequence: TGTGCCAGCAGCCAGGACAGGGGGCCTGACATTCAGTACTTC.

This chain links TRBV19 with TRBJ2-3, with 7 positions matching TRBD2. From germline, CDR1 is LNHDA and CDR2 SQIVND (reference sequence). The CDR3 length is 14 residues. Germline trimming cut 6 bases from V and 2 bases from J; bases unmatched to any gene: 5. CDR3 DNA: TGTGCCAGTAGCTATAGCGGGTCCACAGATACGCAGTATTTT. It yields the protein CASSYSGSTDTQYF.

In DNA, the CDR3 is TGCAGCGCTGCTCGAGATAACACCGGGGAGCTGTTTTTT. Amino acid sequence: CSAARDNTGELFF. The chain couples TRBV29-1 to TRBJ2-2; D gene uncertain. Per the germline V gene, CDR1 is SQVTM and CDR2 is ANQGSEA. Between the trimmed V and J ends, which lost 7 bases and 2 bases, there was a span of 11 bases. The CDR3 sequence is 13 residues long.

The chain's CDR3 is CSVVQGAGGETQYF. The DNA of the CDR3 is TGCAGCGTTGTACAGGGGGCGGGAGGAGAGACCCAGTACTTC. The V call is TRBV29-1, the J call TRBJ2-5, with D possibly being TRBD1 (9 bases). The length of the CDR3 is 14 residues. V was cut by 4 bases and J by 4 bases, with 16 bases left in between. The germline V gene encodes CDR1 SQVTM and CDR2 ANQGSEA.

The chain employs TRBV14 and TRBJ2-7, with no clear D. Looked up from germline, CDR1 is SGHDN and CDR2 is FVKESK. Trimming removed 4 bases from V and 3 bases from J, with 10 bases in between. The CDR3 spans 13 residues. The CDR3 region has the DNA TGTGCCAGCAGCCGGTCCAGGTACTACGAGCAGTACTTC. This sequence encodes CASSRSRYYEQYF. Based on the CDR3 plus reference TRBV14 and TRBJ2-7, the full variable domain is EAGVTQFPSHSVIEKGQTVTLRCDPISGHDNLYWYRRVMGKEIKFLLHFVKESKQDESGMPNNRFLAERTGGTYSTLKVQPAELEDSGVYFCASSRSRYYEQYFGPGTRLTVT.

This chain uses TRBV6-5 with TRBJ1-2; D is perhaps TRBD1 (6 bases). This CDR3 region has 13 residues. Germline assignment: CDR1 MNHEY and CDR2 SVGAGI. Trimming cost V 6 bases and J 8 bases, with 16 bases left between them. CDR3 nucleotides: TGTGCCAGCAGCCCCGACAGGATCCTGGGCTACACCTTC. Amino acids: CASSPDRILGYTF.

With regard to this clone: Distinct nucleotide sequences in the sample also encode this CDR3. This chain links TRBV28 with TRBJ1-2; 8 positions match TRBD1. The CDR3 length is 14 residues. CDR1 and CDR2 from the germline V gene are MDHEN and SYDVKM. The J segment lost 3 bases and the V segment lost 5 bases, leaving 5 bases of the junction unmatched. The CDR3 DNA sequence: TGTGCCAGCAGTACAACAGGGGGGGACTATGGCTACACCTTC. This codes for CASSTTGGDYGYTF.

This chain connects TRBV5-1 to TRBJ2-3, with 7 positions matching TRBD1. CDR1 is SGHRS and CDR2 is YFSETQ in the germline V gene. J lost 4 bases, V lost 1 base, and 15 bases had no gene match. The CDR3 is 18 amino acids. CDR3 residues: CASSLNAQGRRSADTQYF. The CDR3 bases are TGCGCCAGCAGCTTGAATGCACAGGGGCGGAGGTCCGCAGATACGCAGTATTTT. The entire variable domain, with the rest obtained from reference TRBV5-1 and TRBJ2-3, is as follows: KAGVTQTPRYLIKTRGQQVTLSCSPISGHRSVSWYQQTPGQGLQFLFEYFSETQRNKGNFPGRFSGRQFSNSRSEMNVSTLELGDSALYLCASSLNAQGRRSADTQYFGPGTRLTVL.

J is TRBJ2-1 and V is TRBV20-1; D unclear. V shed 2 bases and J shed 8 bases, with 7 bases lying between them. The germline gives CDR1 DFQATT, CDR2 SNEGSKA (reference sequence). The CDR3 is 11 amino acids. This CDR3 is CSARHLDEQFF. The CDR3 nucleotides are TGCAGTGCTAGACACTTGGATGAGCAGTTCTTC.

The chain links TRBV5-6 to TRBJ1-5; possibly TRBD1 for D (6 bases). CDR3 length: 16 amino acids. Germline V CDR1 and CDR2: SGHDT, YYEEEE. The V gene lost 4 bases and the J gene lost 6 bases, with 20 bases spanning the gap. CDR3 in amino acids: CASSRFDKGGTQPQHF. Here the CDR3 DNA reads TGTGCCAGCAGCCGTTTCGACAAAGGGGGTACTCAGCCCCAGCATTTT. The full variable domain, rest sourced from reference TRBV5-6 and TRBJ1-5, is DAGVTQSPTHLIKTRGQQVTLRCSPKSGHDTVSWYQQALGQGPQFIFQYYEEEERQRGNFPDRFSGHQFPNYSSELNVNALLLGDSALYLCASSRFDKGGTQPQHFGDGTRLSIL.

This chain links TRBV2 with TRBJ1-1; TRBD1 matches at 8 bases. Germline V gives CDR1 SNHLY, CDR2 FYNNEI. V gave up 1 base and J gave up 7 bases; unmatched junction bases: 5. The CDR3 covers 14 residues. Here the CDR3 DNA reads TGTGCCAGCAGTGAAGGGACAGGGTTAGGTGAAGCTTTCTTT. Encoded protein: CASSEGTGLGEAFF.

The V gene is TRBV7-2, the J gene TRBJ2-2, with 12 nucleotides matching TRBD2. There are 15 residues in the CDR3. The junction had 3 bases not matched to a gene; V was cut back by 4 bases and J by 6 bases. Germline V gives CDR1 SGHTA, CDR2 FQGNSA. CDR3 nucleotides: TGTGCCAGCAGCTCCGCTAGCGGGAGGGCCGGGGAGCTGTTTTTT. The encoded protein is CASSSASGRAGELFF.

The chain employs TRBV11-3 and TRBJ2-2; D call uncertain. From germline, CDR1 is SGHNT and CDR2 YENEEA. CDR3 size: 14 residues. V was clipped by 0 bases and J by 1 base, with 3 bases between them. The CDR3 region has the DNA TGTGCCAGCAGCTTAGATATGAACACCGGGGAGCTGTTTTTT. The encoded protein is CASSLDMNTGELFF.

In its sample, this clone was seen once. This chain connects TRBV2 to TRBJ1-2; TRBD1 might be the D (6 bases). V was cut by 1 base and J by 0 bases, with 12 bases left in between. Per germline, CDR1 SNHLY and CDR2 FYNNEI. This CDR3 is built from 16 residues. CDR3 in amino acids: CASSEEGGAANYGYTF. For the CDR3, the DNA is TGTGCCAGCAGTGAAGAAGGGGGAGCGGCTAACTATGGCTACACCTTC.

The chain is built from TRBV2 and TRBJ2-7, with 7 bases lining up with TRBD1. The trim removed 6 bases at V and 2 bases at J, leaving 10 bases unmatched. The CDR3 spans 15 residues. Germline V gene data show CDR1 as SNHLY and CDR2 as FYNNEI. The CDR3 protein is CASRSGQHPTYEQYF. The CDR3 region has the DNA TGTGCCAGCAGATCGGGACAGCATCCTACCTACGAGCAGTACTTC.

This clone was counted many times. The chain uses TRBV20-1 and TRBJ1-1, with D perhaps matching TRBD1 (5 bases). V shed 3 bases and J shed 11 bases, with 13 bases lying between them. This CDR3 comprises 11 residues. Germline V gene lookup returns CDR1 DFQATT and CDR2 SNEGSKA (reference sequence). CDR3 nucleotides: TGCAGTGCTAGTTCCGGGACGTGGGCTTTCTTT. It yields the protein CSASSGTWAFF.

This sequence joins TRBV5-6 and TRBJ1-5; 7 bases line up with TRBD1. Germline assignment: CDR1 SGHDT and CDR2 YYEEEE. Germline trimming cut 1 base from V and 4 bases from J; bases unmatched to any gene: 5. The CDR3 is 15 amino acids. The CDR3 nucleotides read TGTGCCAGCAGCTTGTGGGACAGAGGAAATCAGCCCCAGCATTTT. Translation: CASSLWDRGNQPQHF.